This T cell receptor (beta chain) was identified in a study of T cells after yellow fever vaccination (dated by TCRdb to about 2019). Broadly, across the study: Libraries from fractions with low cell numbers were prepared with the SMART-Seq v4 Ultra Low Input RNA kit. Blood was collected at multiple timepoints before and after primary and secondary immunization, and bulk PBMC replicates and cell subsets were isolated. The cohort comprised two healthy male donors, one aged 18 to 29 and one aged 30 to 40 years. Bulk TCR alpha and beta repertoires were sequenced longitudinally to track T-cell clones before and after primary and booster YFV17D yellow fever vaccination.

The paper as a whole reports these results and caveats: Because abundant contaminating clonotypes from the bulk population could be contained in FACS-sorted repertoires, computational filtering was required. Compared with the primary T-cell response, the secondary T-cell response was weaker but faster, peaking on day 5 rather than day 15. Only a couple of donors were included in the study, so the extent to which the findings can be generalized is limited. After the booster, most of the clones that had expanded following primary vaccination were detected again (96% of CD4 and around 90% of CD8), which suggests that memory was broadly maintained. A small fraction of clonotypes showed up in both the CD4 and CD8 compartments, probably as a result of convergent recombination.

TCR cDNA was made using 5'RACE template switching, a step that added a universal primer site and unique molecular identifiers. cDNA synthesis was primed from both the TCR alpha and TCR beta constant segments. Two PCR steps were used to amplify libraries, with sample barcodes and sequencing adapters being added in the second step. Libraries were sequenced on Illumina HiSeq 2500 (2x100 bp) or NovaSeq (2x150 bp). The published analysis was carried out like this. Demultiplexing of reads and collapsing into UMI consensus sequences were performed with MIGEC, and V(D)J alignment was carried out with MiXCR. Vaccine-responding clonotypes were defined with edgeR using replicate PBMC samples, requiring FDR below 0.01 and a log2 fold change above 5 up to day 15. Each bulk clonotype was labeled CD4 or CD8 based on which sequenced repertoire, CD4 or CD8, contained the clonotype at higher abundance. The raw public reads went through TCRdb reprocessing: fastp at Q25, MiXCR clone calling, in-frame beta chains kept. Entries are consolidated by CDR3 protein sequence, retaining the most common genes and DNA. TCRdb, rather than the study authors, made the V and J calls. Across this sample there are around 350,000 distinct CDR3 sequences, with under 7.5% seen only once. Over 14% of the sample goes to the ten largest clones.

Reading the label with the study, this specimen's treatment or condition is: live attenuated yellow fever vaccine strain. Two biological replicates of bulk PBMCs were collected at each blood-draw timepoint. PBMCs were isolated from peripheral blood using a standard Ficoll-Paque protocol. TriZol was used to extract RNA from bulk PBMCs, from CD4 and CD8 fractions, and from dextramer-positive and dextramer-negative fractions. With respect to this clonotype: No cognate antigen has been identified for it. Nothing much larger sits one base from this clone, and base qualities are not available.

Including cysteine and phenylalanine, the CDR3 has 15 amino acids. CDR3 DNA only is kept here, 45 bases in frame from base 1. The CDR1 and CDR2 encoded by the germline V gene (reference sequence) are DFQATT and SNEGSKA. Ends trimmed: V by 5 bases, J by 3 bases; bases unmatched to a gene: 9. The V and J genes are TRBV20-1 and TRBJ1-2; 10 bases in between match TRBD1. The receptor was derived from a man aged 25-45 years who received the YFV17D yellow fever vaccine. The sequencing here drew on PBMCs, taken 5 days after the yellow fever booster vaccination. The DNA reads TGCAGTGCTGACAGGGGGCGAAGGAGCGACTATGGCTACACCTTC. This sequence encodes CSADRGRRSDYGYTF.